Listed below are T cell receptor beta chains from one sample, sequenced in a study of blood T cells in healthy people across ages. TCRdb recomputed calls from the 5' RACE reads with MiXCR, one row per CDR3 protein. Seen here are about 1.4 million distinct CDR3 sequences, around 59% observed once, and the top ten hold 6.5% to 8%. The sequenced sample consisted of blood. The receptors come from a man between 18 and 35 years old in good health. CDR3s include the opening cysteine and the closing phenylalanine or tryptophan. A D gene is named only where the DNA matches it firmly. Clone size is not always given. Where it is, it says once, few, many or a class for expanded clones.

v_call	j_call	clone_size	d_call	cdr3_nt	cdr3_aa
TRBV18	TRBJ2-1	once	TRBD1	TGTGCCAGCTCACAGGGACAGGGTTCGGGCAATGAGCAGTTCTTC	CASSQGQGSGNEQFF
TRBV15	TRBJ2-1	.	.	TGTGCCACCAGCAAAGCCTCGGCAGCCTACAATGAGCAGTTCTTC	CATSKASAAYNEQFF
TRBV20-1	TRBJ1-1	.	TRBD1	TGCAGTGCTAGGACAGGGGAACCGGGGGACACTGAAGCTTTCTTT	CSARTGEPGDTEAFF
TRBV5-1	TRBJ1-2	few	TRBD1	TGCGCCAGCAGCACGATAACAGGGGGCTATGGCTACACCTTC	CASSTITGGYGYTF
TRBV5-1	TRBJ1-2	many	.	TGCGCCAGCAGCTTGGCCCTTACAGTTGGCGGCTACACCTTC	CASSLALTVGGYTF
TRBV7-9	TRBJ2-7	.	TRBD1	TGTGCCAGCAGCTTAGTTCCCAGGGGGAGAAACTCCTACGAGCAGTACTTC	CASSLVPRGRNSYEQYF
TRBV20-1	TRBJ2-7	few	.	TGCAGTGCTAGAGATACGCCATTCGGCTACGAGCAGTACTTC	CSARDTPFGYEQYF
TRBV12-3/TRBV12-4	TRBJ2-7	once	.	TGTGCCAGCAGTTTACGGATCTCGGGGACACGTTCGACCTACGAGCAGTACTTC	CASSLRISGTRSTYEQYF
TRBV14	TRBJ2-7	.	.	TGTGCCAGCAGCCAAGAATCCGGTTTGGGTTACTACGAGCAGTACTTC	CASSQESGLGYYEQYF
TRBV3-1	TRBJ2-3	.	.	TGTGCCAGCAGCCAAGATACCCAGTACACAGATACGCAGTATTTT	CASSQDTQYTDTQYF
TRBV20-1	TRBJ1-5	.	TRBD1	TGCAGTGCTGTGACAGGGATGAAGCAGCCCCAGCATTTT	CSAVTGMKQPQHF
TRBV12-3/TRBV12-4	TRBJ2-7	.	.	TGTGCCAGCAGAACCTCGTCTTGGGGGGAGAGAGGCGAGCAGTACTTC	CASRTSSWGERGEQYF
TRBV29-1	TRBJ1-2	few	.	TGCAGCGTTGAAGACGGGGATCTGCCCTATGGCTACACCTTC	CSVEDGDLPYGYTF
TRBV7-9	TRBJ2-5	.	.	TGTGCCAGCAGCCCCAAACAGGGAACCCAGTACTTC	CASSPKQGTQYF
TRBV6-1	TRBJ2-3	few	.	TGTGCCAGCAGTGAAGCGAAATATGGATCGCGGGATACGCAGTATTTT	CASSEAKYGSRDTQYF
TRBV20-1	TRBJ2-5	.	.	TGCAGTGCTGGTAGTTTAGGAGGCGAGACCCAGTACTTC	CSAGSLGGETQYF
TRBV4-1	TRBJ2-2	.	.	TGCGCCAGCAGCCCCCTAGGACAGCCCGGGGAGCTGTTTTTT	CASSPLGQPGELFF
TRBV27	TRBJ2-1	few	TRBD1	TGTGCCAGCAGCGCCTCCGTAGGGGGCGGGGAGCAGTTCTTC	CASSASVGGGEQFF
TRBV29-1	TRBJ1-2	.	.	TGCAGCGTTGAAGAGAGGGCAACCTATGGCTACACCTTC	CSVEERATYGYTF
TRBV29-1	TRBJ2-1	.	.	TGCAGCGTTGGGGCCGGGGATCCTGAGCAGTTCTTC	CSVGAGDPEQFF
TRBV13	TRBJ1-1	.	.	TGTGCCAGCAGCTCAATGGGACACCGGAATGGGAACACTGAAGCTTTCTTT	CASSSMGHRNGNTEAFF
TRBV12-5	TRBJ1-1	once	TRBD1	TGTGCTAGTGGTTTGACAGGGGTCACTGAAGCTTTCTTT	CASGLTGVTEAFF
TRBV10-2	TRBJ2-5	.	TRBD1	TGCGCCAGCAGACGCGGACAGGGGGAGGGAGAGACCCAGTACTTC	CASRRGQGEGETQYF
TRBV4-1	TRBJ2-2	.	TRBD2	TGCGCCAGCAGCCAAGAAGCGGGGGGGCCTGTCGGGGAGCTGTTTTTT	CASSQEAGGPVGELFF
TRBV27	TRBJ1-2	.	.	TGTGCCAGCAGTTCTATCTCCGACAGCCTCTTCGGCTACACCTTC	CASSSISDSLFGYTF
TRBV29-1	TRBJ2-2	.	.	TGCAGCGTTGAATGGGATAGGGTTGGGACCGGGGAGCTGTTTTTT	CSVEWDRVGTGELFF